This T cell receptor (beta chain) stems from a study of blood T cell repertoires in COVID-19. Study information: Sources were T cells, B-cell-depleted T cells, or PBMCs; the material itself was cDNA or gDNA.

After removal of 1 base from V and 1 base from J, the junction contained 6 bases not matched to a gene. The CDR3 has 17 amino acids. Germline V gene lookup returns CDR1 LGHNA and CDR2 YNFKEQ. Original processing notes: The authors estimated nucleated cell counts from reference gene primer amplification. Repertoires were generated with immunoSEQ multiplex PCR, while TCRdb's copy carries only in-frame clones and drops some. V, J and clone size are taken as reported in that table, and D and trimming were inferred from the DNA itself. The repertoire includes about 56,000 clones, roughly 80% of them detected once, and 10% to 15% sits in the top ten.

This chain joins TRBV4-2 and TRBJ2-7, with TRBD2 identical over 11 bases. Sequencing input: peripheral blood. This sequence originates from a woman aged 80 or over with acute or convalescent COVID-19. DNA of the CDR3: TGTGCCAGCAGCCAAGTTGCGGCTAGCGGGGGGTCCTACGAGCAGTACTTC. Amino acid sequence: CASSQVAASGGSYEQYF.